This T cell receptor beta chain was obtained from a study of blood T cell repertoires in COVID-19. Trimming removed 4 bases from V and 2 bases from J; junction bases left unmatched: 5. The CDR3 length is 16 residues. Generated by immunoSEQ multiplex PCR, the TCRdb table keeps only in-frame clones and is missing some. The sample contains 84,000 or so clones, around 85% of which appear only once. The clonotype was recovered from an elderly man with active or convalescent COVID-19. The chain recombines TRBV23-1 with TRBJ2-5, with 12 bases that match TRBD2. TRBV23-1 has ORF status, its function being uncertain. Sequencing was performed on peripheral blood. Written as DNA, the CDR3 is TGCGCCAGCAGTCCCATAGGACTAGCGGGACAAGAGACCCAGTACTTC. Protein: CASSPIGLAGQETQYF.